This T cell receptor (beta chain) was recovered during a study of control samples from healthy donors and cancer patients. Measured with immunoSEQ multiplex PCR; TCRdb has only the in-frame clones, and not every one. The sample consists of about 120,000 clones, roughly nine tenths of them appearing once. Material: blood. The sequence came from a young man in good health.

The CDR3 region is CASSPPDGRPYEQYF. The CDR3 coding sequence is TGTGCCAGCAGCCCTCCGGATGGGAGACCCTACGAGCAGTACTTC. The chain uses TRBV5-5 and TRBJ2-7, with a possible D match to TRBD2 (5 bases). This CDR3 contains 15 residues. V lost 4 bases and J lost 2, with 16 bases in between. Germline CDR1 and CDR2: SGHKS and YYEKEE (reference sequence).